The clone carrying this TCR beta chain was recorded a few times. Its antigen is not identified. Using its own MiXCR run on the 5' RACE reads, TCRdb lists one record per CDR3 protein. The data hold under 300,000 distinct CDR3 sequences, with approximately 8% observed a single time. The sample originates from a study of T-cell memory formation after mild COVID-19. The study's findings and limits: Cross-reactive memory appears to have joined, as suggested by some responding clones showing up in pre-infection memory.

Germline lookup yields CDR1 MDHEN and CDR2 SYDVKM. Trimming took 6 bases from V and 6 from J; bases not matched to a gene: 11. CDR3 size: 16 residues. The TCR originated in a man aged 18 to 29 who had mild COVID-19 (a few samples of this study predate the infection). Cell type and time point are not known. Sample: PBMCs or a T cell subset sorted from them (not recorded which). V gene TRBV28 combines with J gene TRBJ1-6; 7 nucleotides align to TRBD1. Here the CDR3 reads CASRTTGSGVNSPLHF. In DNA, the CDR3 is TGTGCCAGCAGGACGACAGGGAGTGGAGTTAATTCACCCCTCCACTTT. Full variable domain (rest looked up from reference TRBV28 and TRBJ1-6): DVKVTQSSRYLVKRTGEKVFLECVQDMDHENMFWYRQDPGLGLRLIYFSYDVKMKEKGDIPEGYSVSREKKERFSLILESASTNQTSMYLCASRTTGSGVNSPLHFGNGTRLTVT.